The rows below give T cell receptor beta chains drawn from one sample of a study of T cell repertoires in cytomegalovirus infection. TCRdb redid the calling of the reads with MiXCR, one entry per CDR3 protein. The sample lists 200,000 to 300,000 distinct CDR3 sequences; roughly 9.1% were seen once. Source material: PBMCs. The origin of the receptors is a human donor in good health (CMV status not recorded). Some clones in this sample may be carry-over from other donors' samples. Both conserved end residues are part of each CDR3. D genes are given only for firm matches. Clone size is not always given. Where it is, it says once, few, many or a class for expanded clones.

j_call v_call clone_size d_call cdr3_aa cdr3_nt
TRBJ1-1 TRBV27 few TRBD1 CASSPRTGGAFF TGTGCCAGCAGTCCGAGGACAGGTGGAGCTTTCTTT
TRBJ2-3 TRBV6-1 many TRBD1 CASSLDRVGTDTQYF TGTGCCAGCAGTCTGGACAGGGTGGGCACAGATACGCAGTATTTT
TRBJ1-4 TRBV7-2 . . CASSLGRAPGKLFF TGTGCCAGCAGCTTAGGCAGGGCGCCGGGAAAACTGTTTTTT
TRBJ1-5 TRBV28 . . CASSLSQQPQHF TGTGCCAGCAGTTTATCCCAGCAGCCCCAGCATTTT
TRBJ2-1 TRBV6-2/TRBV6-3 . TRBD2 CAGWPSGRRAGEQFF TGTGCCGGGTGGCCTAGCGGGAGGAGGGCGGGCGAGCAGTTCTTC
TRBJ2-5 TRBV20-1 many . CSASFGRELETQYF TGCAGTGCTAGTTTCGGTCGGGAGCTTGAGACCCAGTACTTC
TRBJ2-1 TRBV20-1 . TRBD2 CSAPPDGGGPRNEQFF TGCAGTGCTCCACCCGACGGGGGAGGGCCGAGGAATGAGCAGTTCTTC
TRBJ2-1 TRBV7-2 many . CASSLARGGEQFF TGTGCCAGCAGCTTAGCGCGGGGCGGTGAGCAGTTCTTC
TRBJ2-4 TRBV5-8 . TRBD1 CASNRQGAGKNIQYF TGTGCCAGCAACCGACAGGGGGCCGGCAAAAACATTCAGTACTTC
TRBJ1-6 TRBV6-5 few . CASSFRGRGAGNSPLHF TGTGCCAGCAGTTTCCGGGGCAGGGGCGCGGGTAATTCACCCCTCCACTTT
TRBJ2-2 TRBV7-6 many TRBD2 CASRRGGDTGELFF TGTGCCAGCCGCCGCGGGGGAGACACCGGGGAGCTGTTTTTT
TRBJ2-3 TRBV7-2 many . CASSLVGVRTDTQYF TGTGCCAGCAGCTTAGTCGGGGTGCGCACAGATACGCAGTATTTT
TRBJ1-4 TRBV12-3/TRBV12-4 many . CASSFSGIRGTLFF TGTGCCAGCAGTTTCTCGGGTATAAGGGGGACACTGTTTTTT
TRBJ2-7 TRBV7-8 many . CASSSRVGLGYEQYF TGTGCCAGCAGCTCTAGAGTCGGCCTAGGCTACGAGCAGTACTTC
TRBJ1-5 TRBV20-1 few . CSAPGRREEPQHF TGCAGTGCTCCGGGTAGGAGGGAAGAGCCCCAGCATTTT
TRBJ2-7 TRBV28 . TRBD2 CASSVPVVAGSEQYF TGTGCCAGCAGTGTCCCAGTGGTAGCGGGAAGCGAGCAGTACTTC
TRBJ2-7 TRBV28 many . CASRHYGGPYEQYF TGTGCCAGCAGGCACTACGGCGGTCCCTACGAGCAGTACTTC
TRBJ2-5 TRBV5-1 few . CASSLGSTGQETQYF TGCGCCAGCAGCTTGGGGAGTACAGGGCAAGAGACCCAGTACTTC
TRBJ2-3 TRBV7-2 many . CASSFQGTDTQYF TGTGCCAGCAGCTTCCAGGGGACAGATACGCAGTATTTT